The 11 T cell receptor beta chains reported below all come from one sample, sequenced in a study of immune evolution from preneoplasia to lung adenocarcinoma. Method: immunoSEQ multiplex PCR; TCRdb's copy keeps in-frame clones and lacks some. Counted here are several thousand clones, around 90% occurring once; the ten biggest clones make up approximately 3%. Sequencing was performed on FFPE invasive lung adenocarcinoma tissue. These receptors originate from a person aged 45-60 years with lung adenocarcinoma.

This chain links TRBV9 with TRBJ2-3, with D perhaps matching TRBD2 (5 bases). The germline V gene encodes CDR1 SGDLS and CDR2 YYNGEE. This CDR3 spans 15 amino acids. V shed 1 base and J shed 1 base, with 10 bases lying between them. CDR3 sequence (DNA): TGTGCCAGCAGCGTACTAGCCGACGGCACAGATACGCAGTATTTT. Translated: CASSVLADGTDTQYF.

This clone occurred once. The chain carries TRBV19 and TRBJ2-7, with 7 bases aligning to TRBD1. The CDR3 is 13 amino acids. The V gene's germline CDR1 is LNHDA and CDR2 SQIVND (reference sequence). The trim removed 5 bases at V and 3 bases at J, leaving 4 bases unmatched. The CDR3 region has the DNA TGTGCCAGTAGTTTGTCAGGGGGCTACGAGCAGTACTTC. Translated: CASSLSGGYEQYF. The whole variable domain, remainder taken from reference TRBV19 and TRBJ2-7, is DGGITQSPKYLFRKEGQNVTLSCEQNLNHDAMYWYRQDPGQGLRLIYYSQIVNDFQKGDIAEGYSVSREKKESFPLTVTSAQKNPTAFYLCASSLSGGYEQYFGPGTRLTVT.

The genes are TRBV19 and TRBJ2-2; TRBD2 agrees at 7 bases. Germline lookup yields CDR1 LNHDA and CDR2 SQIVND (reference sequence). CDR3 length equals 15 residues. The V gene end was trimmed by 7 bases and the J gene end by 4 bases; junction bases not matched to a gene: 9. The CDR3, as DNA: TGTGCCAGTAAGTTTGCGGGAGAAGGCACCGGGGAGCTGTTTTTT. Its translation is CASKFAGEGTGELFF.

The CDR3 loop reads CASSFREGTEAFF. In DNA, the CDR3 is TGTGCCAGCAGCTTCAGGGAAGGGACTGAAGCTTTCTTT. The rearrangement uses TRBV7-9 and TRBJ1-1; weak D call: TRBD1 (5 bases). The V and J ends lost 3 bases and 5 bases respectively, with 10 bases between them. CDR3 size: 13 residues. Germline V gene lookup returns CDR1 SEHNR and CDR2 FQNEAQ (reference sequence).

This clone was counted once. The chain recombines TRBV7-2 with TRBJ2-3; D not resolved. Germline CDR1 reads SGHTA; CDR2 reads FQGNSA. This CDR3 is 15 amino acids long. The V gene lost 1 base and the J gene lost 0 bases, with 8 bases spanning the gap. The CDR3 DNA is TGTGCCAGCAGCTTAGAGTTTCTCAGCACAGATACGCAGTATTTT. Translated: CASSLEFLSTDTQYF.

In DNA form, the CDR3 reads TGTGCCAGCAGTTACTCTACGGGTTACTACGAGCAGTACTTC. Protein product: CASSYSTGYYEQYF. This chain uses TRBV6-5 with TRBJ2-7; D is unclear. The germline V gene encodes CDR1 MNHEY and CDR2 SVGAGI. Trimming removed 0 bases from V and 3 bases from J, with 9 bases in between. The CDR3 contains 14 residues.

The rearrangement joins TRBV5-1 to TRBJ2-7, with TRBD1 matching 9 bases. V lost 5 bases and J lost 5; bases outside the gene matches: 8. CDR3 length: 14 residues. Looked up from germline, CDR1 is SGHRS and CDR2 is YFSETQ. DNA for the CDR3: TGCGCCAGCAGAACCGGGACAGGGCTCCACGAGCAGTACTTC. Residues: CASRTGTGLHEQYF.

The rearrangement links TRBV7-9 to TRBJ2-3; D unclear. Between the trimmed V and J ends, which lost 3 bases and 4 bases, there was a span of 8 bases. Germline V gives CDR1 SEHNR, CDR2 FQNEAQ (reference sequence). This CDR3 region has 13 residues. Here the CDR3 DNA reads TGTGCCAGCAGCTTCGAAGTCCCAGATACGCAGTATTTT. Its protein product is CASSFEVPDTQYF.

The chain links TRBV2 to TRBJ1-1; D unresolved. V shed 6 bases and J shed 0 bases, with 8 bases lying between them. This CDR3 is built from 13 residues. Germline V CDR1 and CDR2: SNHLY, FYNNEI. CDR3 bases: TGTGCCAGCAGCACGATGATGAACACTGAAGCTTTCTTT. As protein: CASSTMMNTEAFF.

The chain combines TRBV7-8 with TRBJ2-1; TRBD2 aligns across 10 bases. This CDR3 is built from 16 residues. Trimming removed 3 bases from V and 6 bases from J; junction bases left unmatched: 8. Germline V CDR1 and CDR2: SGHVS, FQNEAQ. CDR3 sequence: CASSFSGRRNINEQFF. The DNA for the CDR3 is TGTGCCAGCAGCTTTAGCGGGAGGAGGAATATCAATGAGCAGTTCTTC.

CDR3 DNA sequence: TGTGCCACCGCGCCTGGGGGGATTAGCAATCAGCCCCAGCATTTT. It yields the protein CATAPGGISNQPQHF. The J gene is TRBJ1-5, the V gene TRBV28; TRBD1 might be the D (5 bases). The germline gives CDR1 MDHEN, CDR2 SYDVKM. V lost 10 bases and J lost 0, with 16 bases in between. The CDR3 is 15 amino acids.